The present TCR beta chain was sequenced within a study of blood T cell repertoires in COVID-19. Study-wide background: Nucleic acid was either cDNA or gDNA, and it came from T cells, B-cell-depleted T cells, or PBMCs.

Germline values: CDR1 MDHEN, CDR2 SYDVKM. The CDR3 spans 15 residues. Trimming took 3 bases from V and 7 from J, leaving 15 bases between them. Produced via immunoSEQ multiplex PCR; TCRdb's table is partial and in-frame only. The sample lists about 42,000 clones, 85% seen once, with under 7% in the top ten. The material sequenced was peripheral blood. The genes are TRBV28 and TRBJ2-2; tentative D call: TRBD2 (5 bases). The receptor was isolated from a man in his fifties with active COVID-19. The CDR3 region has the DNA TGTGCCAGCAGTTTCGTGAAAAACGAGGGCGGGGAGCTGTTTTTT. Its protein product is CASSFVKNEGGELFF.